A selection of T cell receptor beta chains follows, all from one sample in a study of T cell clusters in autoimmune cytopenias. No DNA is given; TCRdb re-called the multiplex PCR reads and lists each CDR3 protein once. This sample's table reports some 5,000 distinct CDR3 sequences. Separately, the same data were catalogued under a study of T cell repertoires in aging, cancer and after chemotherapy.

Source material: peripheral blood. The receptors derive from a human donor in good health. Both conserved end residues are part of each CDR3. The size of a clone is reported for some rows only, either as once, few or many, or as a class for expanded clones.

CASSPSNRRGQETQYF	TRBJ2-5	TRBV6-2/TRBV6-3	medium-sized
CAITSGHGETQYF	TRBJ2-5	TRBV10-3	-
CAIKDSGTDTQYF	TRBJ2-3	TRBV10-3	medium-sized
CASSPITRRDTQYF	TRBJ2-3	TRBV19	medium-sized
CASSFLPRDTQYF	TRBJ2-3	TRBV27	-
CASSEFREGGYTF	TRBJ1-2	TRBV25-1	-
CASSGAGALTDTQYF	TRBJ2-3	TRBV2	-
CASTSISSNQPQHF	TRBJ1-5	TRBV19	medium-sized
CASSTTDTGANVLTF	TRBJ2-6	TRBV7-9	medium-sized
CASSTGTGFHEQYF	TRBJ2-7	TRBV12-3/TRBV12-4	medium-sized
CASSLRSWTGTYNEQFF	TRBJ2-1	TRBV28	-
CASSLAQGPYNEQFF	TRBJ2-1	TRBV12-3/TRBV12-4	medium-sized
CASSFAGNTGELFF	TRBJ2-2	TRBV7-9	medium-sized
CASSNTQGLGDTQYF	TRBJ2-3	TRBV19	medium-sized
CASSRIGDTQYF	TRBJ2-3	TRBV5-1	-
CASSLASGRYSYNEQFF	TRBJ2-1	TRBV11-2	-
CASSRGQGEKAFF	TRBJ1-1	TRBV12-3/TRBV12-4	-
CASSIRNSPLHF	TRBJ1-6	TRBV19	-
CSAPSGDQPQHF	TRBJ1-5	TRBV20-1	-
CASSEHNEQFF	TRBJ2-1	TRBV5-1	-
CASSILSGAVTDTQYF	TRBJ2-3	TRBV7-2	medium-sized
CASSLILNTEAFF	TRBJ1-1	TRBV5-6	-
CASSLREGGNQPQHF	TRBJ1-5	TRBV27	-
CASSPLQRLYNEQFF	TRBJ2-1	TRBV28	-
CASSLRAGIDEQFF	TRBJ2-1	TRBV27	-
CSVQWLAGAQETQYF	TRBJ2-5	TRBV29-1	medium-sized
CATSRDRQENEKLFF	TRBJ1-4	TRBV15	medium-sized
CSVRMNTEAFF	TRBJ1-1	TRBV20-1	-
CASAPVDNSPLHF	TRBJ1-6	TRBV5-1	-
CASTFQTSSTIRGSYNEQFF	TRBJ2-1	TRBV6-1	medium-sized
CASSETGTLKLFF	TRBJ1-4	TRBV12-3/TRBV12-4	medium-sized
CASSLTGTEQYF	TRBJ2-7	TRBV5-4	medium-sized
CASSLGTENYGYTF	TRBJ1-2	TRBV5-4	medium-sized
CASSPLPIREQYF	TRBJ2-7	TRBV7-6	medium-sized
CSASREETQYF	TRBJ2-5	TRBV20-1	-
CASSRDRSPQKNNSPLHF	TRBJ1-6	TRBV6-5	medium-sized
CASSLGVSGTPYEQYF	TRBJ2-7	TRBV7-9	-
CASSERNLQETQYF	TRBJ2-5	TRBV6-1	-
CASSAYSGGGTDTQYF	TRBJ2-3	TRBV27	-
CASSKEECSEQFF	TRBJ2-1	TRBV21-1	-
CASSFRDRPLSGSYEQYF	TRBJ2-7	TRBV5-1	-
CSATRQTQETQYF	TRBJ2-5	TRBV20-1	-
CASSLGQGTGELFF	TRBJ2-2	TRBV5-1	medium-sized
CSVEASVANTGELFF	TRBJ2-2	TRBV29-1	medium-sized
CSARDLAQGDWNTEAFF	TRBJ1-1	TRBV20-1	-
CASSLDEGQSSGANVLTF	TRBJ2-6	TRBV5-1	-